The 25 T cell receptor beta chains below come from one sample, sequenced in a study of cytomegalovirus exposure and HLA in healthy donors. The PCR employed 60 Vbeta primers together with 13 Jbeta primers. The data were produced by immunoSEQ multiplex PCR, yet TCRdb's version contains in-frame clones alone and is incomplete. The table has approximately 110,000 clones, just under 75% seen once. Material: PBMCs. These receptors came from a man aged 55-75 years in good health and CMV-seropositive.

This clone showed up just a few times. V and J are TRBV6-1 and TRBJ2-3, with 13 positions matching TRBD2. The germline V gene encodes CDR1 MNHNS and CDR2 SASEGT. CDR3 size: 20 residues. V lost 0 bases, J lost 5 bases, and 14 bases stayed unmatched. CDR3 coding DNA: TGTGCCAGCAGTGAAGCGGTAGGGACTAGCGGGGTTGCGGCCATAGATACGCAGTATTTT. Translated, it gives CASSEAVGTSGVAAIDTQYF.

The gene calls are TRBV4-1 and TRBJ1-2; D is possibly TRBD1 (5 bases). V lost 1 base and J 6 bases, leaving 21 bases between the germline ends. This CDR3 comprises 17 residues. Germline V gene sequence: CDR1 MGHRA, CDR2 YSYEKL. CDR3 DNA sequence: TGCGCCAGCAGCCAAGCGTTGGGAAGGGGAGGTGGGGATGGCTACACCTTC. Its protein is CASSQALGRGGGDGYTF.

This rearrangement joins TRBV14 to TRBJ2-5; D gene ambiguous. Trimming took 5 bases from V and 4 from J, leaving 17 bases between them. CDR1 and CDR2 (germline): SGHDN, FVKESK. CDR3 length: 15 amino acids. This CDR3 reads CASSFRMRNGETQYF. CDR3 sequence (DNA): TGTGCCAGCAGCTTCCGGATGAGGAATGGAGAGACCCAGTACTTC.

The chain recombines TRBV5-1 with TRBJ2-2; D is perhaps TRBD2 (5 bases). Germline values: CDR1 SGHRS, CDR2 YFSETQ. V gave up 2 bases and J gave up 5 bases, with 10 bases separating them. The CDR3 is 14 amino acids. CDR3 sequence: CASSLGRATGELFF. The DNA for the CDR3 is TGCGCCAGCAGCTTAGGGAGAGCTACCGGGGAGCTGTTTTTT.

The chain recombines TRBV4-2 with TRBJ1-5; no clear D gene. The CDR3 covers 13 residues. The V end lost 1 base, the J end lost 5 bases, and 6 bases lay between the germline ends. CDR1 is LGHNA, CDR2 YNFKEQ, per germline. CDR3 residues: CASSQGGDQPQHF. CDR3 DNA: TGTGCCAGCAGCCAAGGAGGCGATCAGCCCCAGCATTTT.

The chain employs TRBV18 and TRBJ1-4, with 9 positions matching TRBD1. This CDR3 is 15 amino acids long. Per the germline V gene, CDR1 is KGHSH and CDR2 is LQKENI. V lost 0 bases, J lost 5 bases, and 1 base stayed unmatched. The CDR3 nucleotides read TGTGCCAGCTCACCACCGGGACAGGGCAATGAAAAACTGTTTTTT. It translates to CASSPPGQGNEKLFF.

The genes are TRBV5-1 and TRBJ2-7; a possible D gene is TRBD2 (6 bases). Germline loops: CDR1 SGHRS, CDR2 YFSETQ. The CDR3 loop spans 14 amino acids. Trimming stripped 4 bases from V and 4 bases from J, with 15 bases between. The CDR3 sequence is CASSSPDGTYEQYF. DNA for the CDR3: TGCGCCAGCAGCAGCCCGGACGGGACTTACGAGCAGTACTTC.

The chain has TRBV11-3 and TRBJ2-1; maybe TRBD2 (5 bases). This CDR3 has 14 residues. CDR1 and CDR2 from the germline V gene are SGHNT and YENEEA. V lost 5 bases to trimming and J lost 7 bases, with 15 bases between them. The CDR3 loop is CASSLTSGGNEQFF. CDR3 nucleotide sequence: TGTGCCAGCAGCCTAACATCAGGCGGGAATGAGCAGTTCTTC.

This clone showed up just once. J is TRBJ1-2 and V is TRBV28; the match to TRBD1 covers 11 bases. This CDR3 has 15 amino acids. V lost 5 bases, J lost 2 bases, and 4 bases stayed unmatched. Germline-derived CDR1 and CDR2 are MDHEN and SYDVKM. The CDR3: CASSPGTGGNYGYTF. DNA of the CDR3: TGTGCCAGCAGTCCAGGGACAGGGGGGAACTATGGCTACACCTTC.

The chain employs TRBV6-1 and TRBJ1-2, with unresolved D. Germline V CDR1 and CDR2: MNHNS, SASEGT. CDR3 length: 11 amino acids. V was shortened by 6 bases and J by 8 bases, with 10 bases between the two germline ends. CDR3 bases: TGTGCCAGCAGGAGGGATGGAGGCTACACCTTC. This sequence encodes CASRRDGGYTF.

This chain joins TRBV5-1 and TRBJ2-6, with D perhaps matching TRBD1 (5 bases). This CDR3 spans 14 amino acids. Germline assignment: CDR1 SGHRS and CDR2 YFSETQ. V shed 7 bases and J shed 0 bases, with 8 bases lying between them. The CDR3 DNA reads as TGCGCCAGCCGTGACAGCTCTGGGGCCAACGTCCTGACTTTC. This sequence encodes CASRDSSGANVLTF.

The CDR3 nucleotides are TGTGCCAGCAGTGCCAGGGGAGACAATTCACCCCTCCACTTT. This gives the protein CASSARGDNSPLHF. The V call is TRBV6-1, the J call TRBJ1-6; D might be TRBD1 (6 bases). V lost 4 bases to trimming and J lost 7 bases, with 11 bases between them. This CDR3 comprises 14 residues. Germline loops: CDR1 MNHNS, CDR2 SASEGT.

This clone was picked up a small number of times. CDR3 nucleotide sequence: TGTGCCAGCAGTTACTCGGGGGGGGATGGCTATGGCTACACCTTC. It translates to CASSYSGGDGYGYTF. The chain employs TRBV6-5 and TRBJ1-2, with D maybe TRBD1 (5 bases). The CDR3 is made up of 15 amino acids. From germline, CDR1 is MNHEY and CDR2 SVGAGI. V was trimmed by 0 bases and J by 4 bases, leaving 12 bases between them.

The chain combines TRBV2 with TRBJ1-2, with 7 bases aligning to TRBD1. The V gene's germline CDR1 is SNHLY and CDR2 FYNNEI. The CDR3 has 12 amino acids. V was pared by 5 bases and J by 6 bases, with 3 bases of the junction left unmatched. As DNA, the CDR3 is TGTGCCAGCAGTTTGACAGGGAATGGCTACACCTTC. Protein product: CASSLTGNGYTF.

The V gene is TRBV9, the J gene TRBJ2-1; tentatively, D is TRBD2 (6 bases). Germline values: CDR1 SGDLS, CDR2 YYNGEE. This CDR3 is 15 amino acids long. The ends were cut back, 3 bases at V and 0 bases at J, with 10 bases in the middle. The CDR3 protein is CASSDLAYSYNEQFF. The CDR3 region has the DNA TGTGCCAGCAGCGACCTAGCGTACTCCTACAATGAGCAGTTCTTC.

This clone was counted only a few times. The chain employs TRBV4-1 and TRBJ1-1, with TRBD1 matching 8 bases. The germline CDR1 and CDR2 sequences are MGHRA and YSYEKL. This CDR3 has 14 residues. Trimming at V came to 8 bases and at J to 4 bases, leaving 9 bases not matched to a gene. The CDR3 protein is CASGETGAVTEAFF. The CDR3 DNA reads TGCGCCAGCGGGGAGACAGGGGCGGTCACTGAAGCTTTCTTT.

The CDR3 DNA is TGCGCCAGCAGCTTGGGACAGACCTTTACCTACGAGCAGTACTTC. It is translated as CASSLGQTFTYEQYF. The chain combines TRBV5-1 with TRBJ2-7, with D maybe TRBD1 (5 bases). Deletions cut 0 bases from V and 2 bases from J, with 12 bases between. Germline CDR1 and CDR2: SGHRS and YFSETQ. This CDR3 spans 15 amino acids.

The genes are TRBV28 and TRBJ2-7; D remains unclear. CDR1 is MDHEN, CDR2 SYDVKM, per germline. The CDR3 consists of 11 residues. V lost 3 bases and J lost 4, with 4 bases in between. CDR3 amino acids: CASSLRYEQYF. The CDR3 bases are TGTGCCAGCAGTTTGCGGTACGAGCAGTACTTC.

The chain carries TRBV30 and TRBJ2-1; 10 bases match TRBD2. With 3 bases clipped from V and 6 bases from J, the junction kept 5 bases outside the gene matches. From germline, CDR1 is GTSNPN and CDR2 SVGIG (reference sequence). The CDR3 has 14 amino acids. The CDR3 DNA follows: TGTGCCTGGAGCCCGGGACTAGCGAGCAATGAGCAGTTCTTC. This gives the protein CAWSPGLASNEQFF.

The V and J genes are TRBV5-1 and TRBJ1-2; 7 nucleotides align to TRBD1. The CDR3 sequence is 16 residues long. With V trimmed by 0 bases and J by 4 bases, 9 bases remained unmatched. Germline values: CDR1 SGHRS, CDR2 YFSETQ. DNA of the CDR3: TGCGCCAGCAGCTTGGGCCAGGGTCAGGGGGGCTATGGCTACACCTTC. This sequence encodes CASSLGQGQGGYGYTF.

This sequence joins TRBV5-1 and TRBJ1-2, with D hard to call. Germline lookup yields CDR1 SGHRS and CDR2 YFSETQ. CDR3 length: 13 amino acids. Trimming left V 0 bases short and J 3 bases short, with 6 bases between. Written as DNA, the CDR3 is TGCGCCAGCAGCTTGGCGGGGTACTATGGCTACACCTTC. The encoded protein is CASSLAGYYGYTF.

The chain couples TRBV11-2 to TRBJ2-7; 7 nucleotides match TRBD2. Germline V gene data show CDR1 as SGHAT and CDR2 as FQNNGV. V lost 2 bases to trimming and J lost 5 bases; unmatched junction nucleotides: 6. The CDR3 extends over 14 amino acids. CDR3 DNA: TGTGCCAGCAGCTTAATCGGGGGGATCGACGAGCAGTACTTC. Translated: CASSLIGGIDEQYF.

On this clone: An end of the junction does not agree with germline; a read error may underlie this. This chain links TRBV7-9 with TRBJ2-7; D not certain. This CDR3 comprises 12 residues. Germline V lookup: CDR1 SEHNR, CDR2 FQNEAQ (reference sequence). CDR3 sequence reads: CSSSLQTYEQYF. The CDR3 nucleotides read TGTTCCAGCAGCTTGCAGACCTACGAGCAGTACTTC.

V gene TRBV2 combines with J gene TRBJ1-3; unclear D gene. CDR1 is SNHLY and CDR2 is FYNNEI in the germline V gene. The CDR3 extends over 14 amino acids. With 2 bases removed from V and 4 bases from J, the gap between germline ends came to 9 bases. The DNA of the CDR3 is TGTGCCAGCAGTGAACTAGAGTGGGGAAACACCATATATTTT. Protein: CASSELEWGNTIYF.

The chain links TRBV18 to TRBJ1-4; D not certain. The germline V and J ends were trimmed by 3 bases and 4 bases, with 9 bases remaining between them. Germline CDR1 KGHSH, CDR2 LQKENI. There are 14 residues in the CDR3. CDR3 amino acids: CASSPGQLNEKLFF. Written as DNA, the CDR3 is TGTGCCAGCTCACCTGGGCAGCTTAATGAAAAACTGTTTTTT.